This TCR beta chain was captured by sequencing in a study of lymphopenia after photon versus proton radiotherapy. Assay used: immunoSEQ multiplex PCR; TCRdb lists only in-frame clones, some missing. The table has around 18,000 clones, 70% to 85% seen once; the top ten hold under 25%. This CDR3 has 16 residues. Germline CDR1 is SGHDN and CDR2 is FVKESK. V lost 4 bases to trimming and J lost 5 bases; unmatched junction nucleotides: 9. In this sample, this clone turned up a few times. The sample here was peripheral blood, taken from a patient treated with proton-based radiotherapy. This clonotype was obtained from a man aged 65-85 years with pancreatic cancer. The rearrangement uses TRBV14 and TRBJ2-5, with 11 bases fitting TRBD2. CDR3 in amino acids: CASSRLAGGPWETQYF. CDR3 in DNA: TGTGCCAGCAGCCGGTTAGCGGGAGGGCCTTGGGAGACCCAGTACTTC.